This TCR beta chain was profiled in a study of human T cells and chemical hapten exposure (dated by TCRdb to the early 2020s). Concerning the study at large: The libraries were sequenced as a pool, and the TCR yield per sample differed mostly because of small variations in library volumes within the pool. In alopecia patients, the study followed how the peripheral blood TCR repertoire changed in vivo over primary and secondary sensitization to diphenylcyclopropenone (DPC), a hapten. From each blood RNA sample, both TCR alpha and TCR beta chains were sequenced. Here is what the overall study found, with its caveats: Repeated subsampling changed both the strength of the expansion versus patch-test correlation and the threshold at which the correlation became significant. The number of TCRs above 1 in 1000 frequency did not change with DPC sensitization; there was no evidence of global repertoire structure alterations.

Deletion took 0 bases off V and 0 bases off J, with a span of 9 bases between the germline ends. Inclusive of the bounding cysteine and phenylalanine, the CDR3 is 16 residues long. The sequence is cut down to CDR3 DNA, 48 bases in frame from base 1. The germline V gene provides CDR1 SGDLS and CDR2 YYNGEE. Library creation used 5' RACE. Instrument on record: Illumina MiSeq. During library preparation, unique molecular identifiers were attached to individual cDNA molecules so that TCRs could be counted in a quantitative, reproducible way. Under the source paper's analysis protocol: The median number of TCRs per sample was 85,000 to 100,000, ranging from 23,224 to 690,600. The Decombinator software suite was used to annotate V, J and CDR3 in the TCR reads. For PS versus PT1 abundance plots, all samples were subsampled to the same number of TCRs (28,000). Expanded TCRs were defined as absent before sensitization and observed at least eight times at the 2-week time point. TCRdb reprocessed the public reads (quality trimming at Q25 with fastp, clone calling with MiXCR) and kept in-frame beta chains. Every CDR3 protein is listed once, alongside the most common genes and DNA of its rows. Here the V and J calls rest on TCRdb's processing, not on the authors' analysis. Counted in this sample were under 85,000 distinct CDR3 sequences; 7% to 8% of them appeared once. About 2.1% of the sample is taken by the ten largest.

Remarks on this clonotype: The antigen this receptor binds is unknown. The record has no base qualities; no much larger clone is one base away.

Total RNA was extracted from unfractionated whole blood collected in Tempus Blood RNA tubes. As TCR sequencing controls, four or five healthy volunteers were used, with blood taken at day 0, 2 weeks and 6 weeks. The V and J segments used are TRBV9 and TRBJ2-2, and TRBD2 may be the D gene, going by 6 matching bases. The receptor was isolated from a male donor in good health. The CDR3 region reads CASSVAAGTNTGELFF. In nucleotides, the sequence is TGTGCCAGCAGCGTAGCCGCGGGGACGAACACCGGGGAGCTGTTTTTT.